This T cell receptor beta chain was observed in a study of patients and donors after allogeneic stem cell transplantation. This CDR3 region has 16 residues. The germline V and J ends were trimmed by 3 bases and 5 bases, with 20 bases remaining between them. From germline, CDR1 is SGHRS and CDR2 YFSETQ. Each CDR3 protein gets one entry after TCRdb re-called the RT-PCR reads with MiXCR. The data contain about a million distinct CDR3 sequences, more than 15% of them singletons. Only a few counts were recorded for this clonotype. The sequenced sample consisted of blood, either unsorted or a sorted T cell fraction (not recorded which). The sequence was obtained from a human donor who was either an allogeneic HSCT recipient or a stem cell or donor lymphocyte infusion donor (not recorded which). It is not recorded whose cells these are; they may come from a transplant donor. The V and J genes are TRBV5-1 and TRBJ2-5; tentative D call: TRBD2 (6 bases). CDR3 sequence (DNA): TGCGCCAGCAGCTCGGTCGGGAGATCGGTTGGGGAGACCCAGTACTTC. Translation gives CASSSVGRSVGETQYF.